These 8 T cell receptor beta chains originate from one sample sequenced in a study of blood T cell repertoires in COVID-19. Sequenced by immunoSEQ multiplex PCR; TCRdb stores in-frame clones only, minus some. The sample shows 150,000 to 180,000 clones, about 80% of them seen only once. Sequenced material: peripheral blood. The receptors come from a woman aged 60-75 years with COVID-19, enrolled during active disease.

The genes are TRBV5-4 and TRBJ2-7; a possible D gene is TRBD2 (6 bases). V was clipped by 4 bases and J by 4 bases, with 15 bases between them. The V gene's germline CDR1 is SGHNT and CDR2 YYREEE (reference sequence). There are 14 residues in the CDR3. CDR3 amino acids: CASSGGTSSYEQYF. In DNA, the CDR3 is TGTGCCAGCAGCGGGGGGACTTCATCTTACGAGCAGTACTTC. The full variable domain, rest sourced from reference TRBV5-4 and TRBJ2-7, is ETGVTQSPTHLIKTRGQQVTLRCSSQSGHNTVSWYQQALGQGPQFIFQYYREEENGRGNFPPRFSGLQFPNYSSELNVNALELDDSALYLCASSGGTSSYEQYFGPGTRLTVT.

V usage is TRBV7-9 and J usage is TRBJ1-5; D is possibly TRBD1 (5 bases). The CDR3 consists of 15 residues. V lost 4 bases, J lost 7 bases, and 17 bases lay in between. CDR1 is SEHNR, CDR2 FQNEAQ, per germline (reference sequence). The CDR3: CASSSDSQGGQPQHF. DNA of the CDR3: TGTGCCAGCAGCTCCGACTCCCAGGGAGGGCAGCCCCAGCATTTT. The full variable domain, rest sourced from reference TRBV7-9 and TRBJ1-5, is DTGVSQNPRHKITKRGQNVTFRCDPISEHNRLYWYRQTLGQGPEFLTYFQNEAQLEKSRLLSDRFSAERPKGSFSTLEIQRTEQGDSAMYLCASSSDSQGGQPQHFGDGTRLSIL.

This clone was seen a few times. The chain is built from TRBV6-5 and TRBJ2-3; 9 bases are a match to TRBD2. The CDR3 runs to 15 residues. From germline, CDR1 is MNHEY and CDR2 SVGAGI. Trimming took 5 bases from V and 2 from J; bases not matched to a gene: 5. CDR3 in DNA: TGTGCCAGCAGTAGACTAGCGGCCCACACAGATACGCAGTATTTT. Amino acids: CASSRLAAHTDTQYF.

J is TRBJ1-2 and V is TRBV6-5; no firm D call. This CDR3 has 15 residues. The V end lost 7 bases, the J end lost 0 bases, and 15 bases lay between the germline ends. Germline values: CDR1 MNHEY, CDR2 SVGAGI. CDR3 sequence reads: CASISRGTANYGYTF. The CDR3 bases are TGTGCCAGCATCTCCCGGGGTACTGCTAACTATGGCTACACCTTC.

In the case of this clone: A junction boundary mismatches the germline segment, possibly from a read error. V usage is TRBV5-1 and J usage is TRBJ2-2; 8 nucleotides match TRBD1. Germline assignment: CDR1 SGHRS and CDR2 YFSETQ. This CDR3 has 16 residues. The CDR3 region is CASSLGRTGNAGELFF. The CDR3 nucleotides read TGCGCCAGCAGCTTGGGCCGGACAGGGAACGCCGGGGAGCTGTTTTTT.

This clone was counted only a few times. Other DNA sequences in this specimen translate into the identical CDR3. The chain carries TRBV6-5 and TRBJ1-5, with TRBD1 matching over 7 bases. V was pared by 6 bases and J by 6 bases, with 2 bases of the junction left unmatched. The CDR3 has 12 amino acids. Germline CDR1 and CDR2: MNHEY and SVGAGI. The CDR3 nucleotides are TGTGCCAGCAGGCCAGGGGGTCAGCCCCAGCATTTT. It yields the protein CASRPGGQPQHF.

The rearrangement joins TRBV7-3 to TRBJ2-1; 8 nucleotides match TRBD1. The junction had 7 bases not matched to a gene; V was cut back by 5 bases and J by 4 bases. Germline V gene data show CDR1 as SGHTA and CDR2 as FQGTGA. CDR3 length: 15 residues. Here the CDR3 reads CASSPGGQVYNEQFF. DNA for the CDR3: TGTGCCAGCAGCCCCGGGGGACAGGTATACAATGAGCAGTTCTTC.

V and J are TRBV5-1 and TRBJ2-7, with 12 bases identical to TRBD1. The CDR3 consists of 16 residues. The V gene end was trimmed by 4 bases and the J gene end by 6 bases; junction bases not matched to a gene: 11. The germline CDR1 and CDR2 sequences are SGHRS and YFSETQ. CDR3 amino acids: CASSALPGTGGSEQYF. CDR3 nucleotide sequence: TGCGCCAGCAGCGCTTTACCCGGGACAGGGGGCAGCGAGCAGTACTTC.